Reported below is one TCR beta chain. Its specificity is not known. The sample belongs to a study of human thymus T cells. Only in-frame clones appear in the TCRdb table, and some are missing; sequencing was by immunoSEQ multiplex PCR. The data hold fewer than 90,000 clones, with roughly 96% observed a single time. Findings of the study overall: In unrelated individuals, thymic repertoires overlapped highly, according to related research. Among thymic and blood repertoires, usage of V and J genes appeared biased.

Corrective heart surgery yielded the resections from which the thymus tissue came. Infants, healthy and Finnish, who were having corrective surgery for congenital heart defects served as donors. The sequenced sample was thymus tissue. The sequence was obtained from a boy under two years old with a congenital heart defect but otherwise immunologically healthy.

The CDR3, as DNA: TGTGCCAGCAGCTCTTCGACTAGCGGGCATTACAATGAGCAGTTCTTC. This codes for CASSSSTSGHYNEQFF. This chain links TRBV7-3 with TRBJ2-1; 10 bases are shared with TRBD2. The length of the CDR3 is 16 residues. Germline V gene data show CDR1 as SGHTA and CDR2 as FQGTGA. The V gene end was trimmed by 4 bases and the J gene end by 4 bases; junction bases not matched to a gene: 7.